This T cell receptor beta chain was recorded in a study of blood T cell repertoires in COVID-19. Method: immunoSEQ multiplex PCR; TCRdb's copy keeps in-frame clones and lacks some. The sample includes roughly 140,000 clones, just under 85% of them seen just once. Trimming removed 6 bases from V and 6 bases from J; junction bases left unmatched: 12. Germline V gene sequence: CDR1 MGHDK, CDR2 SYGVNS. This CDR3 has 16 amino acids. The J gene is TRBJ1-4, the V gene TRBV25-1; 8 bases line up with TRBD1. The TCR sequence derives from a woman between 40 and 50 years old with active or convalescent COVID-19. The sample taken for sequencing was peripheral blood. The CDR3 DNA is TGTGCCAGCAGCTTACCGGGGACAGGTGGATATGAAAAACTGTTTTTT. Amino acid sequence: CASSLPGTGGYEKLFF.